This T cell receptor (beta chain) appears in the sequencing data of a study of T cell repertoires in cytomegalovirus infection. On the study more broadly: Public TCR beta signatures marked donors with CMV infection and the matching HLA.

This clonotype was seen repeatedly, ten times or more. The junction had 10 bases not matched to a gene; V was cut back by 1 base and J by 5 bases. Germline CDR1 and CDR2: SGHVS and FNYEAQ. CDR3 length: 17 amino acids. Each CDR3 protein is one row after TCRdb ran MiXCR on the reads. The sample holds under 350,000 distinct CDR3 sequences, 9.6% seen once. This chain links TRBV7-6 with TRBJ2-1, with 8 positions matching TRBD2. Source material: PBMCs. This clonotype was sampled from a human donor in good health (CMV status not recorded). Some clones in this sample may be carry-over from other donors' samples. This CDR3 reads CASSLVLGLAGDNEQFF. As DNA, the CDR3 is TGTGCCAGCAGCTTAGTTCTGGGCCTAGCGGGCGACAATGAGCAGTTCTTC. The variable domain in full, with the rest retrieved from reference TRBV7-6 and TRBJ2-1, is GAGVSQSPRYKVTKRGQDVALRCDPISGHVSLYWYRQALGQGPEFLTYFNYEAQQDKSGLPNDRFSAERPEGSISTLTIQRTEQRDSAMYRCASSLVLGLAGDNEQFFGPGTRLTVL.